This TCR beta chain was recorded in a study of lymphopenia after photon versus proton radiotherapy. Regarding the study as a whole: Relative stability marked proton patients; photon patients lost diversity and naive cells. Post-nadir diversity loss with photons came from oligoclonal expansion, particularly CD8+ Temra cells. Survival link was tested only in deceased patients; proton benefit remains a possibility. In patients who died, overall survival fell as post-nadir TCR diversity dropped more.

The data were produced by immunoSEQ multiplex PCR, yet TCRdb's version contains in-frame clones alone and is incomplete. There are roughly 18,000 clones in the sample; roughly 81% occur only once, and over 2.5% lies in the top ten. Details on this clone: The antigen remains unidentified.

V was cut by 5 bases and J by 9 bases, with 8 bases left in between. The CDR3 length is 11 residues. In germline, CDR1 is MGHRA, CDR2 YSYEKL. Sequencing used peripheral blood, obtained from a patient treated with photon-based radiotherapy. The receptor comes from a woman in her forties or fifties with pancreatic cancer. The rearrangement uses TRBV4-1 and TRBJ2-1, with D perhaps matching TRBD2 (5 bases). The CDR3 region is CASSSGSEQFF. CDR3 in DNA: TGCGCCAGCAGCTCGGGATCTGAGCAGTTCTTC.